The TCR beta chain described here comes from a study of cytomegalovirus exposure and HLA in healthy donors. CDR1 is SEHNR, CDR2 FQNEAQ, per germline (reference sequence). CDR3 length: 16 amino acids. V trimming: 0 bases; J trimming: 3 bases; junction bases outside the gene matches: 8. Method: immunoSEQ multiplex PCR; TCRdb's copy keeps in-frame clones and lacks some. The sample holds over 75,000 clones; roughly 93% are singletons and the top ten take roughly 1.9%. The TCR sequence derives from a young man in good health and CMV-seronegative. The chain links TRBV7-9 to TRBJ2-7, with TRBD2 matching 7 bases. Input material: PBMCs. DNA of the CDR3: TGTGCCAGCAGCTTAGCCTTAGGCGGGAGCAACTACGAGCAGTACTTC. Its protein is CASSLALGGSNYEQYF. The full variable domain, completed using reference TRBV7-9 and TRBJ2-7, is DTGVSQNPRHKITKRGQNVTFRCDPISEHNRLYWYRQTLGQGPEFLTYFQNEAQLEKSRLLSDRFSAERPKGSFSTLEIQRTEQGDSAMYLCASSLALGGSNYEQYFGPGTRLTVT.